This T cell receptor (beta chain) was identified in a study of T cell repertoires in ileal Crohn's disease. In the study overall: Median disease duration was approximately eight years; about 37% smoked at surgery.

Assay: immunoSEQ multiplex PCR; the TCRdb copy retains only in-frame clones and omits some. The sample contains 14,000 or so clones, about 85% of which appear only once. This clone showed up just a few times. No antigen is known for it. Germline V gene data show CDR1 as LGHNA and CDR2 as YSLEER. This CDR3 region has 16 residues. The V segment lost 4 bases and the J segment 6 bases; nucleotides outside the gene matches: 8. The study's findings and limits: Clonal expansions were more frequent in active smokers than non-smokers at surgery.

The sample comprised ileal tissue. The J gene is TRBJ2-1, the V gene TRBV4-3; 11 bases line up with TRBD2. This clonotype originated in an adult with Crohn's disease. CDR3 DNA: TGCGCCAGCAGCCGAGCCGGACTAGCGGGTCCCAATGAGCAGTTCTTC. It encodes CASSRAGLAGPNEQFF.